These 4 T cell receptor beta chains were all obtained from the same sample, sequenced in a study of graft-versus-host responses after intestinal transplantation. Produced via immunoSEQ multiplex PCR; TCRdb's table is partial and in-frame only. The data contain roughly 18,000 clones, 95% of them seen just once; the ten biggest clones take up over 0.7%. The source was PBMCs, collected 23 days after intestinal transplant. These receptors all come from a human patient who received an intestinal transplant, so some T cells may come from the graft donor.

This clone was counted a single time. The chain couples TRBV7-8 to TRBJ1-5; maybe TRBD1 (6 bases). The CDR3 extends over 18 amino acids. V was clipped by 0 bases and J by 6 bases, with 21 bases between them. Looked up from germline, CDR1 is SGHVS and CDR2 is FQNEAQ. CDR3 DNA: TGTGCCAGCAGCTTAGCGGCGTCAGGGGTGGGAGGTGGTCAGCCCCAGCATTTT. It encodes CASSLAASGVGGGQPQHF.

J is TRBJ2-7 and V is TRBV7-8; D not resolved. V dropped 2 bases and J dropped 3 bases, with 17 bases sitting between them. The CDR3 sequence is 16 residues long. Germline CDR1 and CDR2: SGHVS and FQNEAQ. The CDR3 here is CASSLLWWQSRYEQYF. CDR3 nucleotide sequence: TGTGCCAGCAGCTTACTCTGGTGGCAGTCCCGCTACGAGCAGTACTTC.

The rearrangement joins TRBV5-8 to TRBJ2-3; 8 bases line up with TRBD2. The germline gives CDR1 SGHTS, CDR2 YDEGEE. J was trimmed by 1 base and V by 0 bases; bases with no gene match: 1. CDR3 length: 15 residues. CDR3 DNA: TGTGCCAGCAGCTTGGCTAGCGGGCGCACAGATACGCAGTATTTT. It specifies CASSLASGRTDTQYF.

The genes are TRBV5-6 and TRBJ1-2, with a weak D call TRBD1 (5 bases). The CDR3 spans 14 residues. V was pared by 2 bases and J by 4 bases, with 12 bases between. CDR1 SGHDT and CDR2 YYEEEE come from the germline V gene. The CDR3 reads CASSFGSTVYGYTF. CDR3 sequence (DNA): TGTGCCAGCAGCTTTGGCTCGACAGTCTATGGCTACACCTTC.